This T cell receptor (beta chain) was found in a study of cytomegalovirus exposure and HLA in healthy donors. Points on this clone: What it recognizes is unknown.

Primers included in the PCR were 60 Vbeta and 13 Jbeta primers. The method was immunoSEQ multiplex PCR; TCRdb's version includes in-frame clones alone and lacks a portion of them. Seen here are 89,000 or so clones, around four fifths observed once, and the top ten hold roughly 2%. Findings and caveats of the study: In a later analysis, 15,000 to 20,000 TCR beta sequences were associated with HLA alleles at 0.05 false discovery rate. Across all donors, roughly uniform sequencing depth was an assumption of the presence/absence analyses. Rare sequences made up most TCRs, while some public TCRs were found in many donors.

This CDR3 comprises 16 residues. Trimming shortened V by 0 bases and J by 5 bases, and 16 bases separated the two germline ends. CDR1 SEHNR and CDR2 FQNEAQ come from the germline V gene (reference sequence). This clonotype was obtained from a boy aged 10-17 years in good health and CMV-seronegative. The specimen was PBMCs. The V and J genes are TRBV7-9 and TRBJ2-5, with unresolved D. DNA for the CDR3: TGTGCCAGCAGCTTAGCGTTTGTTTGGCAGAGGGAGACCCAGTACTTC. Translating gives CASSLAFVWQRETQYF.